This T cell receptor beta chain was documented in a study of blood T cell repertoires in COVID-19. Study-wide background: T cells, B-cell-depleted T cells, or PBMCs provided the cDNA or gDNA that served as material.

As originally analysed: Quantification of nucleated cells was approximated via reference gene primer amplification. Clones were sequenced by immunoSEQ multiplex PCR, and TCRdb holds only the in-frame ones, with some missing. Clone size and the V and J calls come from that table; the DNA yielded D and trimming. The repertoire consists of 120,000 to 150,000 clones, with just under 85% occurring once and the leading ten covering approximately 3%. Germline lookup yields CDR1 SGHRS and CDR2 YFSETQ. V was trimmed by 2 bases and J by 6 bases, leaving 14 bases between them. The length of the CDR3 is 14 residues.

The specimen was PBMCs or T cells enriched from blood (not recorded which). The source is a woman between 50 and 59 years old with acute COVID-19. The V gene is TRBV5-1, the J gene TRBJ1-2; tentative D call: TRBD1 (6 bases). The CDR3 region is CASSLPQGRDGYTF. CDR3 DNA: TGCGCCAGCAGCTTACCACAGGGTCGGGATGGCTACACCTTC.